The rows below give T cell receptor beta chains drawn from one sample of a study of cytomegalovirus exposure and HLA in healthy donors. This table comes from immunoSEQ multiplex PCR, and its TCRdb copy is limited to in-frame clones, with some not included. The data hold some 120,000 clones, with more than 65% observed a single time. Input material: PBMCs. These receptors originate from a man aged 35-49 years in good health and CMV-seropositive. The CDR3 runs from the conserved cysteine through the conserved F or W. A D gene is named only where the DNA matches it firmly. Clone size, where shown, is once, few, many, or a class for clones that have expanded.

j_gene: TRBJ2-1; v_gene: TRBV11-3; d_gene: .; abundance: .; CDR3nt: TGTGCCAGCAGCTTAGGGGGGGGCTCCCTAAGCTCCTACAATGAGCAGTTCTTC; CDR3aa: CASSLGGGSLSSYNEQFF
j_gene: TRBJ1-5; v_gene: TRBV4-1; d_gene: TRBD1; abundance: .; CDR3nt: TGCGCCAGCAGCCAGACAGGGGGTCAGAATCAGCCCCAGCATTTT; CDR3aa: CASSQTGGQNQPQHF
j_gene: TRBJ1-6; v_gene: TRBV28; d_gene: .; abundance: .; CDR3nt: TGTGCCAGCAGTCCCTCTCGGGGGGCAATGGCACCCCTCCACTTT; CDR3aa: CASSPSRGAMAPLHF
j_gene: TRBJ2-2; v_gene: TRBV29-1; d_gene: .; abundance: .; CDR3nt: TGCAGCGCCCAAACAGGGCGCGCGAACACCGGGGAGCTGTTTTTT; CDR3aa: CSAQTGRANTGELFF
j_gene: TRBJ1-6; v_gene: TRBV4-3; d_gene: .; abundance: .; CDR3nt: TGCGCCAGCAGCCAAGACTGGACTATGAGACAGCCCCATCGACCCTATAATTCACCCCTCCACTTT; CDR3aa: CASSQDWTMRQPHRPYNSPLHF
j_gene: TRBJ2-2; v_gene: TRBV7-2; d_gene: .; abundance: few; CDR3nt: TGTGCCAGCAGCGTAACAGGGCTGAACACCGGGGAGCTGTTTTTT; CDR3aa: CASSVTGLNTGELFF
j_gene: TRBJ1-4; v_gene: TRBV7-2; d_gene: TRBD1; abundance: .; CDR3nt: TGTGCCAGCAGCTTAGACATTACAGGGGGCGCGTGGGGTGAAAAACTGTTTTTT; CDR3aa: CASSLDITGGAWGEKLFF
j_gene: TRBJ2-6; v_gene: TRBV28; d_gene: .; abundance: .; CDR3nt: TGTGCCAGCAGCTTAGGAGGGGTGGGGGCCAACGTCCTGACTTTC; CDR3aa: CASSLGGVGANVLTF
j_gene: TRBJ1-1; v_gene: TRBV19; d_gene: .; abundance: .; CDR3nt: TGTGCCAGTAGTATACCCGGAGTGCCTTATGAAGCTTTCTTT; CDR3aa: CASSIPGVPYEAFF
j_gene: TRBJ1-3; v_gene: TRBV7-3; d_gene: .; abundance: .; CDR3nt: TGTGCCAGCAGCCAAGCAGGGTATGATGGAAACACCATATATTTT; CDR3aa: CASSQAGYDGNTIYF
j_gene: TRBJ1-1; v_gene: TRBV19; d_gene: .; abundance: .; CDR3nt: TGTGCCAGTAGTATCCCCGGAGTCACTGAAGCTTTCTTT; CDR3aa: CASSIPGVTEAFF
j_gene: TRBJ2-1; v_gene: TRBV5-1; d_gene: TRBD2; abundance: .; CDR3nt: TGCGCCAGCAGCCCTAGCGGGGGCCAGAATGAGCAGTTCTTC; CDR3aa: CASSPSGGQNEQFF
j_gene: TRBJ2-7; v_gene: TRBV27; d_gene: TRBD2; abundance: once; CDR3nt: TGTGCCAGCCAACTGCGGGGGTCCTACGAGCAGTACTTC; CDR3aa: CASQLRGSYEQYF
j_gene: TRBJ1-4; v_gene: TRBV2; d_gene: .; abundance: .; CDR3nt: TGTGCCAGCAGTCCAAGCGGGGGCTTGGCTGAAAAACTGTTTTTT; CDR3aa: CASSPSGGLAEKLFF
j_gene: TRBJ1-1; v_gene: TRBV7-9; d_gene: TRBD1; abundance: .; CDR3nt: TGTGCCAGCAGCTCACACAGGGGGGGAATGAACACTGAAGCTTTCTTT; CDR3aa: CASSSHRGGMNTEAFF
j_gene: TRBJ1-5; v_gene: TRBV6-1; d_gene: TRBD1; abundance: once; CDR3nt: TGTGCCAGCAGAGGCACAGGGGGCGACAATCAGCCCCAGCATTTT; CDR3aa: CASRGTGGDNQPQHF
j_gene: TRBJ1-5; v_gene: TRBV28; d_gene: .; abundance: few; CDR3nt: TGTGCCAGCAGTGCCCCCCCTGCGCGGGGGCTGCTCTATAGCAATCAGCCCCAGCATTTT; CDR3aa: CASSAPPARGLLYSNQPQHF
j_gene: TRBJ2-5; v_gene: TRBV11-3; d_gene: TRBD1; abundance: once; CDR3nt: TGTGCCAGCAGCAAAACAGGGGCGGAAGAGACCCAGTACTTC; CDR3aa: CASSKTGAEETQYF
j_gene: TRBJ2-4; v_gene: TRBV6-6; d_gene: .; abundance: .; CDR3nt: TGTGCCAGCAGTTTACAGGGTATGGACATTCAGTACTTC; CDR3aa: CASSLQGMDIQYF
j_gene: TRBJ1-1; v_gene: TRBV19; d_gene: .; abundance: once; CDR3nt: TGTGCCAGTAGTCAACCATCAGCTAGTACTTTCTTT; CDR3aa: CASSQPSASTFF
j_gene: TRBJ1-1; v_gene: TRBV7-2; d_gene: TRBD1; abundance: once; CDR3nt: TGTGCCAGCAGCCCGGACAGGCTAAACACTGAAGCTTTCTTT; CDR3aa: CASSPDRLNTEAFF
j_gene: TRBJ2-7; v_gene: TRBV15; d_gene: TRBD2; abundance: .; CDR3nt: TGTGCCACCAGCAGAGATCAGGGGTGGACTAGCGGGGGACTCTACTACGAGCAGTACTTC; CDR3aa: CATSRDQGWTSGGLYYEQYF
j_gene: TRBJ2-5; v_gene: TRBV19; d_gene: TRBD1; abundance: .; CDR3nt: TGTGCCAGTAGTATCGGGGTAAATTGGGGACAGGGGGAGACCCAGTACTTC; CDR3aa: CASSIGVNWGQGETQYF
j_gene: TRBJ2-7; v_gene: TRBV15; d_gene: .; abundance: .; CDR3nt: TGTGCCACCAGCAGAGGGGCTAGCCTGTACGAGCAGTACTTC; CDR3aa: CATSRGASLYEQYF
j_gene: TRBJ1-3; v_gene: TRBV19; d_gene: .; abundance: .; CDR3nt: TGTGCCAGTAGTATGGGTGTCGGGGGGCCTGGAAACACCATATATTTT; CDR3aa: CASSMGVGGPGNTIYF
j_gene: TRBJ2-5; v_gene: TRBV7-6; d_gene: TRBD2; abundance: once; CDR3nt: TGTGCCAGCAGCTTAACGCCCGTCAGCGGGGTAGAGACCCAGTACTTC; CDR3aa: CASSLTPVSGVETQYF
j_gene: TRBJ2-3; v_gene: TRBV6-6; d_gene: TRBD2; abundance: once; CDR3nt: TGTGCCAGCAGTTACGCCAGCGGGGGGGCCTCAGATACGCAGTATTTT; CDR3aa: CASSYASGGASDTQYF
j_gene: TRBJ2-2; v_gene: TRBV4-3; d_gene: TRBD2; abundance: once; CDR3nt: TGCGCCAGCAGCCCCAGCGTGTTAGTAGCGGGGTTGGCGAACACCGGGGAGCTGTTTTTT; CDR3aa: CASSPSVLVAGLANTGELFF
j_gene: TRBJ2-2; v_gene: TRBV19; d_gene: .; abundance: .; CDR3nt: TGTGCCAGCAGCCGGGACATAGGCACCGGGGAGCTGTTTTTT; CDR3aa: CASSRDIGTGELFF
j_gene: TRBJ2-1; v_gene: TRBV6-4; d_gene: TRBD1; abundance: .; CDR3nt: TGTGCCAGCAGTGTCCAGGGGGCGACCAATGAGCAGTTCTTC; CDR3aa: CASSVQGATNEQFF
j_gene: TRBJ2-7; v_gene: TRBV28; d_gene: TRBD1; abundance: once; CDR3nt: TGTGCCAGCTTCTCCGGGACAGGCCCTCGGGAGCAGTACTTC; CDR3aa: CASFSGTGPREQYF
j_gene: TRBJ2-4; v_gene: TRBV11-2; d_gene: .; abundance: .; CDR3nt: TGTGCCAGCAGCCTAAGCGGAGCCAAAAACATTCAGTACTTC; CDR3aa: CASSLSGAKNIQYF
j_gene: TRBJ1-1; v_gene: TRBV6-6; d_gene: .; abundance: .; CDR3nt: TGTGCCAGCAGTTACGGAGGGGCTAACACTGAAGCTTTCTTT; CDR3aa: CASSYGGANTEAFF
j_gene: TRBJ1-1; v_gene: TRBV4-3; d_gene: .; abundance: .; CDR3nt: TGCGCCAGCAGCCAAGGGCGGCAGGGGTGGGTAGGGACTGAAGCTTTCTTT; CDR3aa: CASSQGRQGWVGTEAFF
j_gene: TRBJ2-3; v_gene: TRBV7-2; d_gene: TRBD2; abundance: .; CDR3nt: TGTGCCAGCAGCTTAGTTGGGACTAGCGGCACAGATACGCAGTATTTT; CDR3aa: CASSLVGTSGTDTQYF
j_gene: TRBJ2-2; v_gene: TRBV9; d_gene: TRBD1; abundance: .; CDR3nt: TGTGCCAGCAGCGTAAATGGACAGGGTGGCACCGGGGAGCTGTTTTTT; CDR3aa: CASSVNGQGGTGELFF
j_gene: TRBJ2-7; v_gene: TRBV5-1; d_gene: TRBD1; abundance: .; CDR3nt: TGCGCCAGCAGCTTCGGGACAGGGGATGAGCAGTACTTC; CDR3aa: CASSFGTGDEQYF
j_gene: TRBJ2-3; v_gene: TRBV28; d_gene: TRBD1; abundance: .; CDR3nt: TGTGCCAGCAGTTCCGGACAGGGTGGCGCAGATGCGCAGTATTTT; CDR3aa: CASSSGQGGADAQYF
j_gene: TRBJ1-1; v_gene: TRBV5-4; d_gene: .; abundance: .; CDR3nt: TGTGCCAGCAGCGTGCCGGGATTCCAGCACACTGAAGCTTTCTTT; CDR3aa: CASSVPGFQHTEAFF
j_gene: TRBJ2-7; v_gene: TRBV6-6; d_gene: TRBD1; abundance: many; CDR3nt: TGTGCCAGCAGGATTACAGGGGATCCAAACGAGCAGTACTTC; CDR3aa: CASRITGDPNEQYF
j_gene: TRBJ1-5; v_gene: TRBV6-5; d_gene: TRBD1; abundance: once; CDR3nt: TGTGCCAGCAGCCCGGGACAGGGGAGACAGCCCCAGCATTTT; CDR3aa: CASSPGQGRQPQHF
j_gene: TRBJ2-3; v_gene: TRBV7-2; d_gene: .; abundance: .; CDR3nt: TGTGCCAGCAGCTTATCAACTAGCACAGATACGCAGTATTTT; CDR3aa: CASSLSTSTDTQYF
j_gene: TRBJ1-3; v_gene: TRBV9; d_gene: .; abundance: .; CDR3nt: TGTGCCAGCACCGTTGGGCCGAATACTGGAAACACCATATATTTT; CDR3aa: CASTVGPNTGNTIYF
j_gene: TRBJ2-5; v_gene: TRBV30; d_gene: .; abundance: once; CDR3nt: TGTGCCTGGAGTGTACTGGGCACGGAGACCCAGTACTTC; CDR3aa: CAWSVLGTETQYF
j_gene: TRBJ1-5; v_gene: TRBV9; d_gene: .; abundance: .; CDR3nt: TGTGCCAGCAGCGTAGTAGACAGACTGGATCAGCCCCAGCATTTT; CDR3aa: CASSVVDRLDQPQHF
j_gene: TRBJ2-7; v_gene: TRBV18; d_gene: .; abundance: .; CDR3nt: TGTGCCAGCTCTGAGGGCGCCTCCTACGAGCAGTACTTC; CDR3aa: CASSEGASYEQYF
j_gene: TRBJ1-5; v_gene: TRBV5-1; d_gene: .; abundance: .; CDR3nt: TGCGCCAGCAGCTTGTCGGGGGACAATCAGCCCCAGCATTTT; CDR3aa: CASSLSGDNQPQHF
j_gene: TRBJ2-7; v_gene: TRBV27; d_gene: .; abundance: few; CDR3nt: TGTGCCAGCAGTTTGGAAGGGGCCTACGAGCAGTACTTC; CDR3aa: CASSLEGAYEQYF
j_gene: TRBJ2-5; v_gene: TRBV25-1; d_gene: TRBD1; abundance: once; CDR3nt: TGTGCCAGCAGAACAGGGGTTGAGCAGTACTTC; CDR3aa: CASRTGVEQYF
j_gene: TRBJ1-3; v_gene: TRBV5-6; d_gene: TRBD1; abundance: .; CDR3nt: TGTGCCAGCAGCTGGGGACAGGGAACAGGAAACACCATATATTTT; CDR3aa: CASSWGQGTGNTIYF
j_gene: TRBJ2-1; v_gene: TRBV11-3; d_gene: .; abundance: once; CDR3nt: TGTGCCAGCAGCACGTCTATACTCCCTCCGGGTTCAAATGAGCAGTTCTTC; CDR3aa: CASSTSILPPGSNEQFF
j_gene: TRBJ1-2; v_gene: TRBV7-2; d_gene: .; abundance: once; CDR3nt: TGTGCCAGCAGCACTCAACAGGGACGGGGCTATGGCTACACCTTC; CDR3aa: CASSTQQGRGYGYTF